This T cell receptor beta chain was captured in a study of cytomegalovirus exposure and HLA in healthy donors. Study-wide results and caveats: According to a later analysis, donors in an Asian-associated ancestry cluster reportedly had fewer N-insertions than the roughly 670-donor mean.

On this clone itself: Its antigen is not known.

The trim removed 5 bases at V and 4 bases at J, leaving 9 bases unmatched. CDR1 and CDR2 (germline): SGHTA, FQGTGA. The CDR3 contains 15 residues. The PCR was carried out with 60 Vbeta primers and 13 Jbeta primers. Clones were sequenced by immunoSEQ multiplex PCR, and TCRdb holds only the in-frame ones, with some missing. The sample records some 150,000 clones, around four fifths being singletons. The sequenced sample was PBMCs. This sequence originates from a woman aged 35 to 49 in good health and CMV-seronegative. The chain combines TRBV7-3 with TRBJ2-7, with 9 bases identical to TRBD1. The CDR3 loop reads CASSLQGTGIYEQYF. DNA of the CDR3: TGTGCCAGCAGCCTCCAGGGGACAGGGATTTACGAGCAGTACTTC.